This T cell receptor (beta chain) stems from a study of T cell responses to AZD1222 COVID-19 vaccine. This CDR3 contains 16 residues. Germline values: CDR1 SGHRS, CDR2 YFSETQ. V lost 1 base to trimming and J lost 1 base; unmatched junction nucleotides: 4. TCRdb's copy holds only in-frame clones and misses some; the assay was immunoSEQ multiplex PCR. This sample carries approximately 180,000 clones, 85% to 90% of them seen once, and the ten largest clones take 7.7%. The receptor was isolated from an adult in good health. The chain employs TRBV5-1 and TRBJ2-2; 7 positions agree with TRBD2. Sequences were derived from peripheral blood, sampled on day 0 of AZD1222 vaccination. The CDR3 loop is CASSLLIAGNTGELFF. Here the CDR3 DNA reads TGCGCCAGCAGCTTGTTGATAGCGGGGAACACCGGGGAGCTGTTTTTT.